A single sample gave rise to the 10 T cell receptor beta chains below, sequenced in a study of cytomegalovirus exposure and HLA in healthy donors. PCR was performed using 60 Vbeta and 13 Jbeta primers. Repertoires were generated with immunoSEQ multiplex PCR, while TCRdb's copy carries only in-frame clones and drops some. The sample has about 150,000 clones; 74% are singletons. The sample taken for sequencing was PBMCs. Receptor source: a man aged 30 to 45 in good health and CMV-seronegative.

The genes are TRBV28 and TRBJ2-3; 12 nucleotides agree with TRBD2. The trim removed 4 bases at V and 4 bases at J, leaving 6 bases unmatched. CDR3 length: 16 amino acids. Germline V lookup: CDR1 MDHEN, CDR2 SYDVKM. This CDR3 reads CASSSWTSGDSDTQYF. DNA of the CDR3: TGTGCCAGCAGTTCGTGGACTAGCGGGGACTCAGATACGCAGTATTTT.

The CDR3: CASSVAGPNYGYTF. The CDR3 bases are TGTGCCAGCAGTGTGGCAGGCCCTAACTATGGCTACACCTTC. The chain recombines TRBV2 with TRBJ1-2, with D unclear. With 4 bases removed from V and 0 bases from J, the gap between germline ends came to 9 bases. The CDR3 has 14 residues. Germline assignment: CDR1 SNHLY and CDR2 FYNNEI. Filled out from reference TRBV2 and TRBJ1-2, the complete variable domain reads EPEVTQTPSHQVTQMGQEVILRCVPISNHLYFYWYRQILGQKVEFLVSFYNNEISEKSEIFDDQFSVERPDGSNFTLKIRSTKLEDSAMYFCASSVAGPNYGYTFGSGTRLTVV.

This chain connects TRBV2 to TRBJ2-2; TRBD2 agrees at 7 bases. The ends lost 8 bases at V and 6 bases at J; junction bases unmatched: 6. The CDR3 is 13 residues long. The germline gives CDR1 SNHLY, CDR2 FYNNEI. This CDR3 reads CASQSGDPGELFF. CDR3 nucleotide sequence: TGTGCCAGCCAAAGCGGGGACCCCGGGGAGCTGTTTTTT.

The V call is TRBV19, the J call TRBJ2-2; 7 bases map to TRBD1. The V and J ends lost 3 bases and 3 bases, in that order; junction bases with no gene match: 4. Per germline, CDR1 LNHDA and CDR2 SQIVND (reference sequence). This CDR3 has 15 residues. The CDR3 reads CASSMRTGDTGELFF. The DNA for the CDR3 is TGTGCCAGTAGTATGCGGACAGGAGACACCGGGGAGCTGTTTTTT.

The chain employs TRBV9 and TRBJ1-1; D is possibly TRBD1 (5 bases). With 5 bases removed from V and 8 bases from J, the gap between germline ends came to 16 bases. CDR3 size: 13 residues. In germline, CDR1 is SGDLS, CDR2 YYNGEE. The DNA for the CDR3 is TGTGCCAGCAGTGACAGAGACCACGGGGAAGCTTTCTTT. It is translated as CASSDRDHGEAFF.

The V and J genes are TRBV28 and TRBJ1-5, with a possible D match to TRBD1 (6 bases). This CDR3 has 15 amino acids. Per the germline V gene, CDR1 is MDHEN and CDR2 is SYDVKM. V was shortened by 5 bases and J by 5 bases, with 16 bases between the two germline ends. In DNA, the CDR3 is TGTGCCAGCAGTCGGGCCGGGACACCTTATCAGCCCCAGCATTTT. Its translation: CASSRAGTPYQPQHF.

This chain uses TRBV18 with TRBJ1-1; D is uncertain. The CDR3 has 13 residues. Germline V CDR1 and CDR2: KGHSH, LQKENI. V gave up 1 base and J gave up 3 bases, with 6 bases separating them. The CDR3 here is CASSPRIDTEAFF. The CDR3 DNA is TGTGCCAGCTCACCACGCATAGACACTGAAGCTTTCTTT.

The chain combines TRBV7-2 with TRBJ1-6; D ambiguous. Trimming pared 5 bases from V and 7 bases from J, leaving 12 bases between. Germline V gene lookup returns CDR1 SGHTA and CDR2 FQGNSA. This CDR3 spans 14 amino acids. Written as DNA, the CDR3 is TGTGCCAGCAGCCTAATCCCGGGGAATTCACCCCTCCACTTT. Amino acids: CASSLIPGNSPLHF.

This chain uses TRBV19 with TRBJ2-5; weak D call: TRBD1 (5 bases). Deletions cut 0 bases from V and 2 bases from J, with 13 bases between. The CDR3 covers 16 residues. Germline CDR1 and CDR2: LNHDA and SQIVND (reference sequence). The CDR3 loop is CASSIDLRVGQETQYF. The DNA for the CDR3 is TGTGCCAGTAGTATAGATCTCAGGGTAGGTCAAGAGACCCAGTACTTC.

About this clone itself: Other DNA sequences from this sample encode an identical CDR3 as well. The chain combines TRBV29-1 with TRBJ1-1, with D possibly matching TRBD1 (5 bases). The CDR3 loop spans 13 amino acids. Germline V gives CDR1 SQVTM, CDR2 ANQGSEA. The V gene lost 4 bases and the J gene lost 4 bases, with 13 bases spanning the gap. The CDR3, as DNA: TGCAGCGTTGGAGCGGGGGGACCCACTGAAGCTTTCTTT. Residues: CSVGAGGPTEAFF.